What follows are 2 T cell receptor beta chains derived from one specimen sequenced in a study of tumor-infiltrating lymphocytes in localized non-small cell lung cancer. TCRdb keeps only in-frame clones here, not all; method: immunoSEQ multiplex PCR. Seen here are approximately 3,100 clones, over 60% observed once, and the top ten hold about 18%. Source material: uninvolved lung tissue not adjacent to the tumor. The receptors here all came from a human donor with non-small cell lung cancer.

This clone has only one observation. The chain links TRBV11-2 to TRBJ2-3, with no clear D. Trimming took off 4 bases at V and 2 bases at J, with 7 bases between the two ends. CDR3 length: 13 amino acids. Germline CDR1 reads SGHAT; CDR2 reads FQNNGV. CDR3 coding DNA: TGTGCCAGCAGCTGGGGAAACACAGATACGCAGTATTTT. Its translation: CASSWGNTDTQYF.

The rearrangement links TRBV5-6 to TRBJ2-7, with TRBD2 matching over 7 bases. Germline CDR1 and CDR2: SGHDT and YYEEEE. The trim removed 1 base at V and 1 base at J, leaving 8 bases unmatched. The length of the CDR3 is 16 residues. The CDR3 loop reads CASSLSLAELSYEQYF. CDR3 sequence (DNA): TGTGCCAGCAGCTTGTCCCTAGCGGAATTATCCTACGAGCAGTACTTC.